This T cell receptor beta chain was captured by sequencing in a study of blood T cells in healthy people across ages (dated by TCRdb to the mid-2010s). For the wider study: In model experiments, template switching captured about one uniquely barcoded TCR beta cDNA molecule for every two T cells. To avoid experimental bias, donors of different ages were spread randomly across the sequencing lanes. Two additional independent replicas of 1 million unique cDNA reads from the same blood draw were analyzed for two donors (one aged 18 to 30 and one aged 80 or older). The donors were divided into four age groups: young (average approximately 16 years), middle-aged (under 40), aged (about 61) and long-lived (nearly 85). To track age-related changes in TCR beta repertoire diversity, the study relied on deep sequencing normalized with unique cDNA molecular identifiers.

Donors were approximately 42 systemically healthy Caucasian individuals from Russia aged roughly 6 to 90 years. Around 9.7 milliliters of peripheral blood were collected from each donor into EDTA-treated Vacutainer tubes. PBMCs were isolated by Ficoll-Paque density-gradient centrifugation, with at least 6 million obtained per sample. Trizol reagent was used to extract total RNA from PBMCs, with at least 6 micrograms per sample. The percentages of naive CD45RAhigh/CD27high T cells were determined by flow cytometry on a PBMC aliquot from every donor. Relative to germline, V is 3 bases shorter and J is 6 bases shorter, with 11 bases between their ends. According to the germline V gene, CDR1 reads KGHDR and CDR2 reads SFDVKD. Reading from cysteine to phenylalanine, the CDR3 counts 14 amino acids. The entry retains the CDR3 DNA only, 42 bases that are in frame from base 1. This clonotype occurred a few times. Which antigen it targets is not known. No per-base quality is available; no much larger clone lies one base away.

The method was 5' RACE. The listed sequencing device is Illumina HiSeq 2500. A second roughly 7 to 12 cycle PCR used a sample-barcoded 5' primer and a J-beta primer mix. A template-switch 5' adaptor carrying 12 random nucleotides introduced a unique molecular identifier onto each TCR beta cDNA molecule. Each sample yielded at least 2.5 million CDR3-containing paired-end reads. First-strand cDNA was synthesized from all RNA with the Mint cDNA synthesis kit, primed by a TRBC-specific oligonucleotide. Following uracil-DNA glycosylase treatment, a first 18-cycle PCR with universal primers M1SS and BC2_uni_R was performed on all cDNA. The paper's processing steps were these. For normalization, 1 million high-quality reads were randomly selected from each sample, with every read carrying a distinct molecular identifier. Reads with shared molecular identifiers were discarded instead of being binned into consensus sequences. MiTCR, set to a Q25 quality threshold and the strictest error-elimination algorithm, was used for CDR3 identification, clonotype clustering and error correction. A nonparametric unseen species model with Euler transformation was used to estimate a lower bound on total TCR beta diversity. The public reads were run again by TCRdb, first through fastp at Q25 and then through MiXCR, and only productive beta chains were kept. Rows are combined by CDR3 protein, so each entry shows the most common genes and DNA. TCRdb's processing, not the authors', yielded these V and J calls. Recorded for this sample are some 750,000 distinct CDR3 sequences; 22% of them occurred a single time. The biggest ten clones account for about 22% of the sample.

What the research found in general, with its limitations: Estimates of total diversity based on one million sequenced T cells were regarded as lower bounds and as underestimates. Observed TCR beta diversity per million T cells fell roughly linearly with age, and a significant reduction was already apparent by age approximately 40. Compared with the aged group, the long-lived group had more naive CD4+ T cells, fewer expanded clones and increased TCR diversity, a pattern suggesting age selection. The percentage of naive T cells measured by flow cytometry correlated strongly with observed TCR beta diversity. Donor CMV infection status was unknown, potentially confounding age-related changes in expanded clonotypes. Conclusive comparison of naive and antigen-experienced compartments was prevented by the profiling of bulk unsorted PBMCs.

The sample consisted of blood. The sequence came from a man between 65 and 85 years old in good health. This sequence uses TRBV24-1 and TRBJ2-1; a confident D gene designation cannot be given. CDR3 reads: CATSDPGAGNEQFF. The DNA is as follows: TGTGCCACCAGTGATCCAGGAGCAGGCAATGAGCAGTTCTTC.